Listed below are T cell receptor beta chains from one sample, sequenced in a study of blood T cell repertoires in COVID-19. Generated by immunoSEQ multiplex PCR, the TCRdb table keeps only in-frame clones and is missing some. The sample consists of 300,000 or so clones, approximately 90% of them appearing once. Sequenced sample: peripheral blood. These receptors were collected from a woman between 35 and 50 years old with acute or convalescent COVID-19. The CDR3 runs from the conserved cysteine through the conserved F or W. Fields, in order: CDR3 protein, CDR3 DNA, D gene, clone size, CDR3 length, V gene, J gene. A D gene is named only where the DNA matches it firmly. The size field is filled for only some rows; it gives once, few, many or a size class.

CASSPTGGNYGYTF,TGTGCCAGCAGCCCGACAGGGGGGAACTATGGCTACACCTTC,TRBD1,.,14,TRBV27,TRBJ1-2
CASSYSDMNTEAFF,TGTGCCAGCAGTTACTCCGACATGAACACTGAAGCTTTCTTT,.,.,14,TRBV6-2/TRBV6-3,TRBJ1-1
CASSVGPGSGNTIYF,TGTGCCAGCAGCGTAGGTCCGGGCTCTGGAAACACCATATATTTT,.,.,15,TRBV9,TRBJ1-3
CASSLGPQGGPGYTF,TGTGCCAGCAGCTTAGGACCCCAAGGGGGACCTGGCTACACCTTC,.,.,15,TRBV11-2,TRBJ1-2
CASSGRQGKEKLFF,TGTGCCAGCAGTGGCCGACAGGGAAAGGAAAAACTGTTTTTT,TRBD1,.,14,TRBV2,TRBJ1-4
CASSNDRNTEAFF,TGTGCCAGCAGCAACGACAGGAACACTGAAGCTTTCTTT,.,.,13,TRBV2,TRBJ1-1
CSVPGLGAGTGELFF,TGCAGCGTCCCAGGTTTGGGGGCGGGCACCGGGGAGCTGTTTTTT,.,.,15,TRBV29-1,TRBJ2-2
CASSLDQGARPGQPQHF,TGTGCCAGCAGCTTAGATCAGGGGGCGCGTCCAGGTCAGCCCCAGCATTTT,TRBD1,.,17,TRBV7-2,TRBJ1-5
CASSLPLTLAVNTIYF,TGTGCCAGCAGCCTTCCGCTGACTTTGGCGGTGAACACCATATATTTT,.,.,16,TRBV11-2,TRBJ1-3
CASSDSSGDNQPQHF,TGTGCCAGCAGTGACTCATCGGGGGATAATCAGCCCCAGCATTTT,.,.,15,TRBV6-4,TRBJ1-5
CASSYTPADAFSGNTIYF,TGCGCCAGCAGCTATACTCCAGCGGACGCTTTCTCTGGAAACACCATATATTTT,.,.,18,TRBV5-1,TRBJ1-3
CASSTGLFNSPLHF,TGTGCCAGCAGCACAGGGCTGTTCAATTCACCCCTCCACTTT,.,.,14,TRBV11-2,TRBJ1-6
CASGQSYGYTF,TGTGCCAGTGGACAGTCCTATGGCTACACCTTC,.,.,11,TRBV19,TRBJ1-2
CASSGQGRTYGYTF,TGTGCCAGCAGCGGACAGGGGAGGACCTATGGCTACACCTTC,TRBD1,.,14,TRBV6-5,TRBJ1-2
CASSLKDRNNSPLHF,TGTGCCAGCAGCTTGAAGGACAGGAATAATTCACCCCTCCACTTT,TRBD1,few,15,TRBV5-6,TRBJ1-6
CASSQAPYQGPNQPQHF,TGCGCCAGCAGCCAAGCCCCCTATCAGGGGCCCAATCAGCCCCAGCATTTT,.,.,17,TRBV4-1,TRBJ1-5
CASSLSGELFF,TGTGCCAGCAGCCTCTCCGGGGAGCTGTTTTTT,.,.,11,TRBV12-3/TRBV12-4,TRBJ2-2
CASSESGGSTEAFF,TGTGCCAGCAGTGAATCGGGGGGGAGCACTGAAGCTTTCTTT,.,.,14,TRBV25-1,TRBJ1-1
CASSPLLRESPGNTIYF,TGTGCCAGCTCACCTCTTCTGAGGGAGTCCCCTGGAAACACCATATATTTT,.,.,17,TRBV18,TRBJ1-3
CASSYFGQMNTEAFF,TGTGCCAGCAGTTACTTTGGACAGATGAACACTGAAGCTTTCTTT,.,.,15,TRBV6-5,TRBJ1-1
CASSPGGANYGYTF,TGTGCCAGCAGCCCCGGGGGGGCCAACTATGGCTACACCTTC,.,.,14,TRBV5-4,TRBJ1-2
CATSDFPGLEETQYF,TGTGCCACCAGTGATTTCCCAGGGTTGGAGGAGACCCAGTACTTC,.,.,15,TRBV24-1,TRBJ2-5
CATSEGGRETQYF,TGTGCCACCAGTGAGGGAGGGAGGGAGACCCAGTACTTC,TRBD2,.,13,TRBV24-1,TRBJ2-5
CASSEDRLVAALHF,TGTGCCAGCAGTGAAGACCGACTTGTTGCGGCCCTCCACTTT,.,.,14,TRBV25-1,TRBJ1-6
CASNDNEDYQETQYF,TGTGCCAGCAACGACAACGAGGACTACCAAGAGACCCAGTACTTC,.,.,15,TRBV2,TRBJ2-5
CSVVGRRRDTQYF,TGCAGCGTTGTTGGACGAAGGAGGGATACGCAGTATTTT,.,.,13,TRBV29-1,TRBJ2-3
CASSWGQGRSTEAFF,TGTGCCAGCAGCTGGGGACAGGGGAGGTCCACTGAAGCTTTCTTT,TRBD1,.,15,TRBV5-6,TRBJ1-1
CASSQVLRGRNTDTQYF,TGCGCCAGCAGCCAAGTCCTCCGAGGCAGAAACACAGATACGCAGTATTTT,.,.,17,TRBV4-1,TRBJ2-3
CASSPRGSGELFF,TGTGCCAGCAGTCCCAGGGGTTCCGGGGAGCTGTTTTTT,.,.,13,TRBV6-5,TRBJ2-2
CASSERASNYGYTF,TGTGCCAGCAGTGAGAGGGCCTCTAACTATGGCTACACCTTC,.,.,14,TRBV6-4,TRBJ1-2
CASSLNGQGEGETQYF,TGCGCCAGCAGCTTGAATGGACAGGGGGAAGGGGAGACCCAGTACTTC,TRBD1,.,16,TRBV5-1,TRBJ2-5
CASSPNYLRVGYTF,TGTGCCAGCAGCCCCAACTATTTGAGGGTCGGCTACACCTTC,.,.,14,TRBV5-4,TRBJ1-2
CASSLRGGWRGGPSGELFF,TGTGCCAGCAGTTTAAGAGGGGGTTGGCGCGGGGGGCCCTCCGGGGAGCTGTTTTTT,TRBD2,once,19,TRBV27,TRBJ2-2
CASSQGGRESRQTSNQPQHF,TGTGCCAGCAGCCAGGGGGGGCGGGAAAGTAGGCAGACGAGCAATCAGCCCCAGCATTTT,.,.,20,TRBV3-1/TRBV3-2,TRBJ1-5
CASSQVEGGMNTEAFF,TGCGCCAGCAGCCAAGTCGAGGGAGGGATGAACACTGAAGCTTTCTTT,.,.,16,TRBV4-1,TRBJ1-1
CAISVGRQVSGYTF,TGTGCCATCAGCGTTGGCAGACAGGTCTCTGGCTACACCTTC,.,.,14,TRBV10-3,TRBJ1-2
CASSQGTATDTQYF,TGCGCCAGCAGCCAAGGAACAGCTACAGATACGCAGTATTTT,.,.,14,TRBV4-1,TRBJ2-3
CASSPPYTQGWLF,TGTGCCAGCAGTCCCCCGTATACTCAGGGGTGGCTCTTT,.,.,13,TRBV28,TRBJ1-1
CASSVVTGLAGQDTQYF,TGTGCCAGCAGCGTCGTTACGGGACTAGCAGGTCAGGATACGCAGTATTTT,TRBD2,.,17,TRBV9,TRBJ2-3
CASSLGQGNQPQHF,TGCGCCAGCAGCCTGGGACAGGGGAATCAGCCCCAGCATTTT,TRBD1,.,14,TRBV4-1,TRBJ1-5
CASSHYRGRNEQFF,TGCGCCAGCAGCCATTACAGGGGGAGAAATGAGCAGTTCTTC,TRBD1,.,14,TRBV5-1,TRBJ2-1
CASRGDSDEQFF,TGTGCCAGCAGGGGAGATTCGGATGAGCAGTTCTTC,.,.,12,TRBV2,TRBJ2-1
CASTERGYSNQPQHF,TGCGCCAGCACCGAGAGGGGGTATAGCAATCAGCCCCAGCATTTT,.,.,15,TRBV10-1,TRBJ1-5
CASSFGGDGSYNEQFF,TGTGCCAGCAGCTTCGGGGGTGACGGCTCCTACAATGAGCAGTTCTTC,.,.,16,TRBV5-6,TRBJ2-1
CATSAGGQETQYF,TGTGCCACCTCAGCGGGGGGCCAAGAGACCCAGTACTTC,TRBD2,.,13,TRBV24-1,TRBJ2-5
CASSHYRSSYNSPLHF,TGCGCCAGCAGCCACTATCGAAGCTCCTATAATTCACCCCTCCACTTT,.,.,16,TRBV4-1,TRBJ1-6
CASSDQSGGGGETQYF,TGTGCCAGCAGTGACCAGAGCGGGGGTGGGGGCGAGACCCAGTACTTC,TRBD2,.,16,TRBV2,TRBJ2-5
CASSVEDRGRSRRNQPQHF,TGTGCCAGCAGCGTAGAAGACAGGGGGCGATCTAGAAGGAATCAGCCCCAGCATTTT,TRBD1,.,19,TRBV9,TRBJ1-5
CASSSGGGYTF,TGTGCCAGCAGCTCCGGGGGGGGCTACACCTTC,.,.,11,TRBV7-8,TRBJ1-2